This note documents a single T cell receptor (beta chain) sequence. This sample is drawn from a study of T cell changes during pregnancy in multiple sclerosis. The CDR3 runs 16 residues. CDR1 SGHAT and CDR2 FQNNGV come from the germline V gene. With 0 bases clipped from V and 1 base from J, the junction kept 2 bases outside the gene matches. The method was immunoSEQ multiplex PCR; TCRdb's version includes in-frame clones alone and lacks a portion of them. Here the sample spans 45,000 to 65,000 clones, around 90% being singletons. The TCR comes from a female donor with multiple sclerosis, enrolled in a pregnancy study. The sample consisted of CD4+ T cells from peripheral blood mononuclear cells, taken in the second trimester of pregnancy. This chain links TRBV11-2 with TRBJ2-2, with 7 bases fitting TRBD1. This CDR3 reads CASSLEDRRNTGELFF. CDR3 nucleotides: TGTGCCAGCAGCTTAGAGGACAGGCGGAACACCGGGGAGCTGTTTTTT.